A single sample gave rise to the 13 T cell receptor beta chains below, sequenced in a study of T cells in Graves' hyperthyroidism and ophthalmopathy (dated by TCRdb to 2018 to 2020). The library was prepared using multiplex PCR. The data were produced on an Illumina HiSeq 2000. TCR beta CDR3 regions were amplified from RNA transcripts. The TCR CDR3 was subjected to a first round of RT-PCR using the HTBI primer set and the Qiagen OneStep RT-PCR kit. The public reads were reprocessed in TCRdb via fastp at Q25 and MiXCR, keeping in-frame beta chains. Records with the same CDR3 protein are collapsed into one entry carrying the most frequent genes and DNA. The sample contains about 640,000 distinct CDR3 sequences, about a fifth of them found a single time. The top ten hold about 35% of the sample. The sample taken for sequencing was blood. Receptors were obtained from a man aged 25 to 40 with Graves' ophthalmopathy.

This clonotype was seen more than once but under ten times. The chain has TRBV27 and TRBJ2-3; TRBD2 agrees at 8 bases. The CDR3 extends over 15 amino acids. After removal of 1 base from V and 3 bases from J, the junction contained 3 bases not matched to a gene. Looked up from germline, CDR1 is MNHEY and CDR2 is SMNVEV (reference sequence). CDR3 sequence (DNA): TGTGCCAGCAGTTTATGGCCGGGAGGGACAGATACGCAGTATTTT. It yields the protein CASSLWPGGTDTQYF.

This clonotype was found many times. The chain joins TRBV5-8 to TRBJ2-7; 13 bases match TRBD2. This CDR3 is built from 15 residues. V lost 4 bases and J lost 5; bases outside the gene matches: 6. Germline V gene data show CDR1 as SGHTS and CDR2 as YDEGEE. CDR3 sequence (DNA): TGTGCCAGCAGCGCGGGACTAGCGGGACGCCACGAGCAGTACTTC. Its protein product is CASSAGLAGRHEQYF.

For this clonotype: A much larger clone differs from this one at a single base, so this may be a read error. The chain recombines TRBV11-2 with TRBJ2-3; a possible D gene is TRBD2 (5 bases). With 5 bases removed from V and 6 bases from J, the gap between germline ends came to 15 bases. There are 14 residues in the CDR3. CDR1 is SGHAT, CDR2 FQNNGV, per germline. The CDR3 reads CASSTRHEGDTQYF. The CDR3 DNA sequence: TGTGCCAGCAGCACTAGACACGAGGGCGATACGCAGTATTTT.

The CDR3 DNA reads TGTGCCAGCAGTTTAAGGGGTCCGGACAAGCAGTACTTC. The encoded protein is CASSLRGPDKQYF. The chain recombines TRBV27 with TRBJ2-7; maybe TRBD1 (5 bases). Germline CDR1 is MNHEY and CDR2 is SMNVEV (reference sequence). This CDR3 contains 13 residues. V was shortened by 2 bases and J by 8 bases, with 13 bases between the two germline ends.

This clonotype was seen a few times. V and J are TRBV3-1 and TRBJ1-3; D is ambiguous. CDR3 length equals 15 residues. Germline V CDR1 and CDR2: LGHDT, YNNKEL (reference sequence). V lost 0 bases to trimming and J lost 0 bases, with 6 bases between them. CDR3 sequence reads: CASSQEYSSGNTIYF. CDR3 sequence (DNA): TGTGCCAGCAGCCAAGAGTACAGCTCTGGAAACACCATATATTTT.

This clonotype was detected many times. This rearrangement joins TRBV5-1 to TRBJ1-1; D remains ambiguous. Germline loops: CDR1 SGHRS, CDR2 YFSETQ. With 2 bases removed from V and 1 base from J, the gap between germline ends came to 9 bases. The CDR3 length is 14 residues. The CDR3 is CASSFEGPNTEAFF. The CDR3 nucleotides read TGCGCCAGCAGCTTCGAAGGCCCGAACACTGAAGCTTTCTTT.

This clonotype appeared many times. The rearrangement links TRBV28 to TRBJ2-1, with 7 bases aligning to TRBD1. With 4 bases clipped from V and 0 bases from J, the junction kept 6 bases outside the gene matches. The CDR3 consists of 16 residues. CDR1 and CDR2 (germline): MDHEN, SYDVKM. CDR3: CASSSSTGISYNEQFF. The DNA of the CDR3 is TGTGCCAGCAGTTCGTCGACAGGGATCTCCTACAATGAGCAGTTCTTC.

V is TRBV29-1 and J is TRBJ2-3; D unclear. The V end was cut by 7 bases, the J end by 1 base, with 6 bases between. The CDR3 runs 11 residues. Germline assignment: CDR1 SQVTM and CDR2 ANQGSEA. CDR3 sequence: CSGTGTDTQYF. Written as DNA, the CDR3 is TGCAGCGGTACGGGCACAGATACGCAGTATTTT.

The sample holds one count of this clonotype. This chain links TRBV3-1 with TRBJ1-1; TRBD1 matches 11 bases. The CDR3 loop spans 17 amino acids. Losses at the gene ends were 0 bases for V and 8 bases for J; bases not matched to a gene: 11. Looked up from germline, CDR1 is LGHDT and CDR2 is YNNKEL (reference sequence). Here the CDR3 DNA reads TGTGCCAGCAGCCAAGATTCCGGACAGGGGGCTTTAGCAGAAGCTTTCTTT. Translated, it gives CASSQDSGQGALAEAFF.

This clonotype has only a few counts. The chain's CDR3 is CASSFLDDGELFF. In DNA, the CDR3 is TGCGCCAGCAGCTTTCTAGACGACGGGGAGCTGTTTTTT. V is TRBV5-1 and J is TRBJ2-2; D not resolved. CDR3 length: 13 residues. CDR1 is SGHRS, CDR2 YFSETQ, per germline. Trimming left V 2 bases short and J 7 bases short, with 9 bases between.

The chain is built from TRBV6-1 and TRBJ1-1, with 9 bases identical to TRBD1. V lost 0 bases, J lost 8 bases, and 1 base stayed unmatched. CDR1 is MNHNS, CDR2 SASEGT, per germline. This CDR3 has 13 amino acids. CDR3 bases: TGTGCCAGCAGTGAAGCAGGGACAGGGGAAGCTTTCTTT. Translated, it gives CASSEAGTGEAFF.

A few counts support this clonotype. V and J are TRBV28 and TRBJ2-7, with 7 bases fitting TRBD1. V was clipped by 4 bases and J by 0 bases; unmatched bases: 9. Per the germline V gene, CDR1 is MDHEN and CDR2 is SYDVKM. The CDR3 runs 16 residues. The CDR3 region has the DNA TGTGCCAGCAGTTCTTGGACAGGCCGAGGCTCCTACGAGCAGTACTTC. The encoded protein is CASSSWTGRGSYEQYF.

This clonotype was observed a handful of times. CDR3 in DNA: TGTGCCAGCAGTTACGGCGGGAGACTCACAGATACGCAGTATTTT. It yields the protein CASSYGGRLTDTQYF. The rearrangement uses TRBV6-5 and TRBJ2-3; 7 bases are shared with TRBD2. This CDR3 contains 15 residues. CDR1 and CDR2 (germline): MNHEY, SVGAGI. After removal of 2 bases from V and 2 bases from J, the junction contained 4 bases not matched to a gene.